The 14 T cell receptor beta chains reported below all come from one sample, sequenced in a study of blood T cell repertoires in COVID-19. TCRdb's table, derived via immunoSEQ multiplex PCR, lists solely in-frame clones and lacks some. This sample carries about 150,000 clones, 81% of them seen once, and the ten largest clones take 7% to 9%. Sequencing was carried out using peripheral blood. Receptors originate from a human donor with acute or convalescent COVID-19. The donor label of this sample is uncertain.

This chain uses TRBV24-1 with TRBJ2-1; 9 bases match TRBD1. From germline, CDR1 is KGHDR and CDR2 SFDVKD. V lost 3 bases to trimming and J lost 8 bases; unmatched junction nucleotides: 10. The CDR3 contains 16 residues. The CDR3 region is CATSDRRDRVSDEQFF. DNA of the CDR3: TGTGCCACCAGTGATCGAAGGGACAGGGTGAGCGATGAGCAGTTCTTC.

In regard to this clone: At one end the junction does not follow the germline gene, possibly because of a read error. This chain links TRBV6-6 with TRBJ2-4; 11 bases align to TRBD1. The germline V gene has CDR1 MNHNY and CDR2 SVGAGI (reference sequence). This CDR3 has 20 amino acids. In nucleotides, the CDR3 is TGTGCCAGCAGCTACTCCGGGACAGGGGGTATCAACGGGGCCAAAAACATTCAGTACTTC. It translates to CASSYSGTGGINGAKNIQYF.

The chain uses TRBV3-1 (or the pseudogene TRBV3-2) and TRBJ1-1, with a weak D call TRBD1 (6 bases). CDR1 is LGHDT and CDR2 is YNNKEL in the germline V gene (reference sequence). Trimming pared 7 bases from V and 5 bases from J, leaving 14 bases between. The CDR3 extends over 13 amino acids. The CDR3 protein is CASNLGAGTEAFF. In DNA, the CDR3 is TGTGCCAGCAATCTGGGGGCAGGAACTGAAGCTTTCTTT.

The chain employs TRBV30 and TRBJ1-4, with no clear D. The CDR3 loop spans 14 amino acids. Germline assignment: CDR1 GTSNPN and CDR2 SVGIG (reference sequence). Trimming stripped 6 bases from V and 1 base from J, with 12 bases between. CDR3 nucleotide sequence: TGTGCCTGTTCCCTTGCGGTAACTAATGAAAAACTGTTTTTT. This gives the protein CACSLAVTNEKLFF.

This chain connects TRBV24-1 to TRBJ2-7; TRBD2 agrees at 8 bases. The J segment lost 6 bases and the V segment lost 4 bases, leaving 4 bases of the junction unmatched. CDR3 length: 13 residues. Germline V CDR1 and CDR2: KGHDR, SFDVKD. The CDR3 loop is CATSETGGVEQYF. Written as DNA, the CDR3 is TGTGCCACCAGTGAAACGGGAGGGGTCGAGCAGTACTTC.

This clone was observed once. This chain links TRBV6-5 with TRBJ1-5, with TRBD1 matching over 8 bases. The CDR3 is 15 amino acids. Germline lookup yields CDR1 MNHEY and CDR2 SVGAGI. V lost 6 bases, J lost 1 base, and 5 bases stayed unmatched. The CDR3 spells CASSFWTGSNQPQHF. The DNA of the CDR3 is TGTGCCAGCAGCTTTTGGACAGGGAGCAATCAGCCCCAGCATTTT.

The chain links TRBV19 to TRBJ2-3; a weak D match, TRBD1 (5 bases). V was trimmed by 7 bases and J by 2 bases, leaving 10 bases between them. The V gene's germline CDR1 is LNHDA and CDR2 SQIVND (reference sequence). The CDR3 has 13 residues. The CDR3 sequence: CASTPDNTDTQYF. The CDR3 coding sequence is TGTGCCAGTACCCCGGACAACACAGATACGCAGTATTTT. The variable domain in full, with the rest retrieved from reference TRBV19 and TRBJ2-3, is DGGITQSPKYLFRKEGQNVTLSCEQNLNHDAMYWYRQDPGQGLRLIYYSQIVNDFQKGDIAEGYSVSREKKESFPLTVTSAQKNPTAFYLCASTPDNTDTQYFGPGTRLTVL.

The chain combines TRBV5-1 with TRBJ1-2; 7 bases align to TRBD1. The CDR3 length is 13 residues. CDR1 and CDR2 from the germline V gene are SGHRS and YFSETQ. J lost 5 bases, V lost 3 bases, and 4 bases had no gene match. DNA for the CDR3: TGCGCCAGCAGCTCCCCGACAGGGTATGGCTACACCTTC. It is translated as CASSSPTGYGYTF.

The chain couples TRBV3-1 (or the pseudogene TRBV3-2) to TRBJ1-1, with unresolved D. CDR3 length equals 11 residues. The germline V gene encodes CDR1 LGHDT and CDR2 YNNKEL (reference sequence). The V and J ends lost 0 bases and 8 bases respectively, with 4 bases between them. The CDR3 region has the DNA TGTGCCAGCAGCCAAGAGAGGGAAGCTTTCTTT. Translation: CASSQEREAFF.

This clone was observed a few times. The rearrangement joins TRBV5-1 to TRBJ1-5, with a possible D match to TRBD1 (5 bases). CDR1 SGHRS and CDR2 YFSETQ come from the germline V gene. The V end was cut by 4 bases, the J end by 1 base, with 12 bases between. CDR3 size: 15 residues. The CDR3 DNA sequence: TGCGCCAGCAGCCTAGATCCAGGGAGCAATCAGCCCCAGCATTTT. Translation gives CASSLDPGSNQPQHF.

The chain combines TRBV11-3 with TRBJ2-2; no definite D call. Germline V gene data show CDR1 as SGHNT and CDR2 as YENEEA. The CDR3 contains 17 residues. V shed 5 bases and J shed 10 bases, with 26 bases lying between them. The CDR3: CASSPSTPRASREELFF. DNA of the CDR3: TGTGCCAGCAGCCCGAGTACCCCGAGAGCTTCCCGTGAGGAGCTGTTTTTT.

This clone appeared a few times. This sequence joins TRBV6-1 and TRBJ2-7; a weak D match, TRBD1 (5 bases). Germline V gene sequence: CDR1 MNHNS, CDR2 SASEGT. V was clipped by 3 bases and J by 2 bases, with 8 bases between them. The CDR3 has 13 amino acids. CDR3 DNA: TGTGCCAGCAGTGAGAAGGGGCCCTACGAGCAGTACGTC. It translates to CASSEKGPYEQYV.

This clone was seen a single time. The chain joins TRBV7-6 to TRBJ2-3; no clear D gene. This CDR3 has 15 amino acids. The V end was cut by 1 base, the J end by 0 bases, with 8 bases between. CDR1 and CDR2 from the germline V gene are SGHVS and FNYEAQ. CDR3 amino acids: CASSLGPPSTDTQYF. The CDR3, as DNA: TGTGCCAGCAGCTTAGGGCCGCCTAGCACAGATACGCAGTATTTT.

This clone is a singleton in its sample. The chain joins TRBV2 to TRBJ1-2, with a tentative D call TRBD1 (6 bases). Trimming shortened V by 3 bases and J by 5 bases, and 13 bases separated the two germline ends. Germline loops: CDR1 SNHLY, CDR2 FYNNEI. This CDR3 has 14 residues. The CDR3 is CASSEDSLGYGYTF. CDR3 bases: TGTGCCAGCAGTGAGGACAGTTTAGGATATGGCTACACCTTC.